This record covers a single T cell receptor (beta chain). Its antigen is unknown. It may be a read error: a sequence one base away is much more abundant. This sample was taken from a study of tumor and adjacent non-tumor tissue in lung cancer. The template was RNA from unsorted bulk tissue. The normal lung tissue was taken more than 3 cm from the tumor edge. A modified ARM-PCR protocol with three rounds of nested PCR amplified TCRbeta. One entry per CDR3 protein, called by TCRdb with MiXCR from the multiplex PCR reads. The data show under 75,000 distinct CDR3 sequences, under 70% seen once. Looked up from germline, CDR1 is MNHEY and CDR2 is SVGAGI. The CDR3 spans 14 residues. The V and J ends lost 5 bases and 2 bases respectively, with 13 bases between them. Study-level points and caveats: Normal lung showed higher cumulative top 100 clone frequency than tumor. Compared with tumor, normal lung showed significantly lower TCR diversity.

The J gene is TRBJ2-7, the V gene TRBV6-5, with D possibly matching TRBD2 (6 bases). The receptor was derived from a woman aged 45-65 years with non-small cell lung cancer. Input material: distant non-tumor lung tissue. The CDR3 DNA follows: TGTGCCAGCAGTCCGGCTAGCGAAACCTACGAGCAGTACTTC. Amino acids: CASSPASETYEQYF.